These 26 T cell receptor beta chains came from one sample sequenced in a study of blood T cell repertoires in COVID-19. The data were produced by immunoSEQ multiplex PCR, yet TCRdb's version contains in-frame clones alone and is incomplete. The repertoire holds roughly 30,000 clones, with about 80% as singletons. Sequencing used peripheral blood. The receptors here all came from a man between 65 and 85 years old with active COVID-19.

The J gene is TRBJ1-5, the V gene TRBV19; maybe TRBD1 (6 bases). Germline CDR1 reads LNHDA; CDR2 reads SQIVND (reference sequence). The CDR3 is made up of 13 amino acids. Trimming removed 5 bases from V and 9 bases from J, with 14 bases in between. CDR3 DNA sequence: TGTGCCAGTAGTGTCTCAGGGGTTACGCCCCAGCATTTT. Protein product: CASSVSGVTPQHF.

This clone was seen a single time. This chain connects TRBV12-5 to TRBJ2-7; TRBD1 matches at 7 bases. This CDR3 spans 17 amino acids. V shed 1 base and J 0 bases; nucleotides not matched to a gene: 9. CDR1 and CDR2 (germline): LGHNT, FRNRAP. The DNA of the CDR3 is TGTGCTAGTGGTTTGGCAGGGGGACGGAGGATCTCCTACGAGCAGTACTTC. Translated: CASGLAGGRRISYEQYF. Filled out from reference TRBV12-5 and TRBJ2-7, the complete variable domain reads DARVTQTPRHKVTEMGQEVTMRCQPILGHNTVFWYRQTMMQGLELLAYFRNRAPLDDSGMPKDRFSAEMPDATLATLKIQPSEPRDSAVYFCASGLAGGRRISYEQYFGPGTRLTVT.

The chain uses TRBV5-1 and TRBJ2-7; 10 bases agree with TRBD2. The CDR3 length is 13 residues. The junction had 5 bases not matched to a gene; V was cut back by 9 bases and J by 2 bases. The germline CDR1 and CDR2 sequences are SGHRS and YFSETQ. As DNA, the CDR3 is TGCGCCACTCAACTAGCGGGGACCTACGAGCAGTACTTC. Translated: CATQLAGTYEQYF. Supplemented by reference TRBV5-1 and TRBJ2-7, the full variable domain reads KAGVTQTPRYLIKTRGQQVTLSCSPISGHRSVSWYQQTPGQGLQFLFEYFSETQRNKGNFPGRFSGRQFSNSRSEMNVSTLELGDSALYLCATQLAGTYEQYFGPGTRLTVT.

The V call is TRBV28, the J call TRBJ1-3, with a weak D call TRBD1 (5 bases). The germline gives CDR1 MDHEN, CDR2 SYDVKM. The CDR3 is made up of 14 amino acids. V lost 8 bases to trimming and J lost 4 bases, with 15 bases between them. CDR3 DNA sequence: TGTGCCAGCGGTGGGGCCTCTGGCGGAAACACCATATATTTT. Translating gives CASGGASGGNTIYF.

The chain is built from TRBV28 and TRBJ2-1; D may be TRBD2 (6 bases). From germline, CDR1 is MDHEN and CDR2 SYDVKM. The length of the CDR3 is 15 residues. The V end lost 11 bases, the J end lost 1 base, and 18 bases lay between the germline ends. The CDR3 sequence: CAGGRPRGSYNEQFF. The CDR3 DNA reads TGTGCCGGGGGGAGACCTCGTGGGTCCTACAATGAGCAGTTCTTC.

This clone has only one observation. The chain carries TRBV5-5 and TRBJ1-5; 7 bases map to TRBD1. Germline V lookup: CDR1 SGHKS, CDR2 YYEKEE (reference sequence). The CDR3 contains 15 residues. After removal of 2 bases from V and 4 bases from J, the junction contained 6 bases not matched to a gene. The CDR3 DNA reads as TGTGCCAGCAGCTTTGGGACAGCGAATAATCAGCCCCAGCATTTT. It encodes CASSFGTANNQPQHF.

This chain links TRBV5-1 with TRBJ2-3; the D gene is possibly TRBD2 (7 bases). This CDR3 has 15 residues. CDR1 and CDR2 (germline): SGHRS, YFSETQ. The V end was cut by 0 bases, the J end by 2 bases, with 10 bases between. This chain's CDR3 is CASSLGGGPTDTQYF. Written as DNA, the CDR3 is TGCGCCAGCAGCTTGGGGGGGGGCCCCACAGATACGCAGTATTTT.

This chain uses TRBV4-3 with TRBJ1-1, with 9 bases identical to TRBD1. Germline V lookup: CDR1 LGHNA, CDR2 YSLEER. The CDR3 runs to 14 residues. Trimming cost V 0 bases and J 7 bases; bases outside gene matches: 3. This chain's CDR3 is CASSQDLGQGEAFF. CDR3 in DNA: TGCGCCAGCAGCCAAGATTTGGGACAGGGTGAAGCTTTCTTT.

This chain connects TRBV29-1 to TRBJ2-2, with 15 bases lining up with TRBD2. The CDR3 consists of 18 residues. Germline V lookup: CDR1 SQVTM, CDR2 ANQGSEA. After removal of 1 base from V and 2 bases from J, the junction contained 5 bases not matched to a gene. The CDR3 protein is CSVEAGTSGGPNTGELFF. In DNA, the CDR3 is TGCAGCGTTGAAGCCGGGACTAGCGGGGGGCCAAACACCGGGGAGCTGTTTTTT.

The V gene is TRBV2, the J gene TRBJ2-3; the match to TRBD2 covers 7 bases. The ends lost 6 bases at V and 6 bases at J; junction bases unmatched: 9. Germline assignment: CDR1 SNHLY and CDR2 FYNNEI. The CDR3 contains 14 residues. The DNA of the CDR3 is TGTGCCAGCAGCGGAAGGACTAGAGGCGATACGCAGTATTTT. This gives the protein CASSGRTRGDTQYF.

The chain carries TRBV28 and TRBJ2-1, with 7 nucleotides matching TRBD1. Trimming cost V 6 bases and J 2 bases; bases outside gene matches: 10. In germline, CDR1 is MDHEN, CDR2 SYDVKM. CDR3 length: 16 amino acids. The CDR3 coding sequence is TGTGCCAGCAGACCACAGGGGATGGTCACCTACAATGAGCAGTTCTTC. It yields the protein CASRPQGMVTYNEQFF.

In the case of this clone: Other DNA sequences of this sample code for an identical CDR3. The chain joins TRBV7-9 to TRBJ2-1; the D gene is possibly TRBD2 (7 bases). The germline V and J ends were trimmed by 1 base and 9 bases, with 16 bases remaining between them. The CDR3 totals 15 residues. Germline V gives CDR1 SEHNR, CDR2 FQNEAQ (reference sequence). CDR3 loop: CASSLVTGGAVEQFF. In DNA, the CDR3 is TGTGCCAGCAGCTTAGTTACTGGGGGGGCCGTTGAGCAGTTCTTC.

V and J are TRBV4-2 and TRBJ1-2, with TRBD1 matching 8 bases. The CDR3 consists of 15 residues. Germline CDR1 reads LGHNA; CDR2 reads YNFKEQ. Trimming cost V 3 bases and J 8 bases; bases outside gene matches: 11. CDR3 sequence reads: CASSQKTGAEGGYTF. The DNA for the CDR3 is TGTGCCAGCAGCCAGAAGACAGGGGCGGAGGGAGGCTACACCTTC.

This clone was picked up one time. The chain joins TRBV6-6 to TRBJ1-5, with 7 bases matching TRBD1. Germline CDR1 is MNHNY and CDR2 is SVGAGI (reference sequence). This CDR3 has 16 residues. V lost 7 bases, J lost 6 bases, and 15 bases stayed unmatched. CDR3 coding DNA: TGTGCCAGCACCTCCCGACTAAGGGGGCTGGTTCAGCCCCAGCATTTT. Translated, it gives CASTSRLRGLVQPQHF.

CDR3 sequence (DNA): TGCGCCAGCAGCTTGGAACAGGGTGGCGATACGCAGTATTTT. Its translation: CASSLEQGGDTQYF. The chain combines TRBV5-1 with TRBJ2-3; tentatively, D is TRBD1 (6 bases). Germline V gives CDR1 SGHRS, CDR2 YFSETQ. V was cut by 0 bases and J by 6 bases, with 11 bases left in between. The CDR3 loop spans 14 amino acids.

This clone was recorded once. V usage is TRBV6-5 and J usage is TRBJ1-2; no clear D. The CDR3 consists of 15 residues. Between the trimmed V and J ends, which lost 2 bases and 4 bases, there was a span of 14 bases. Germline-derived CDR1 and CDR2 are MNHEY and SVGAGI. The CDR3 protein is CASSYPSAGGYGYTF. The CDR3 bases are TGTGCCAGCAGTTACCCCTCGGCAGGAGGCTATGGCTACACCTTC.

The chain is built from TRBV7-6 and TRBJ2-3; TRBD2 is a possible D gene (6 bases). Trimming shortened V by 5 bases and J by 8 bases, and 20 bases separated the two germline ends. This CDR3 has 15 residues. CDR1 is SGHVS, CDR2 FNYEAQ, per germline. The DNA of the CDR3 is TGTGCCAGCAGCAGAAAGGACCCGGGACTCTCTACGCAGTATTTT. As protein: CASSRKDPGLSTQYF.

The rearrangement joins TRBV7-9 to TRBJ2-2; a possible D gene is TRBD1 (5 bases). From germline, CDR1 is SEHNR and CDR2 FQNEAQ (reference sequence). Trimming shortened V by 0 bases and J by 7 bases, and 9 bases separated the two germline ends. The CDR3 length is 14 residues. The CDR3, as DNA: TGTGCCAGCAGCTTAGCACAGGACCACGGGGAGCTGTTTTTT. Amino acid sequence: CASSLAQDHGELFF.

The rearrangement joins TRBV19 to TRBJ2-5; D uncertain. Germline CDR1 and CDR2: LNHDA and SQIVND (reference sequence). With 0 bases removed from V and 1 base from J, the gap between germline ends came to 9 bases. This CDR3 contains 15 residues. CDR3 residues: CASSIDTQSQETQYF. The CDR3 DNA reads TGTGCCAGTAGTATAGATACACAGAGCCAAGAGACCCAGTACTTC.

This chain links TRBV9 with TRBJ1-2, with D unresolved. With 4 bases removed from V and 5 bases from J, the gap between germline ends came to 18 bases. The CDR3 covers 15 residues. Germline V gene sequence: CDR1 SGDLS, CDR2 YYNGEE. The DNA of the CDR3 is TGTGCCAGCAGCCTGGATGACGACGGACTTTATGGCTACACCTTC. Its protein product is CASSLDDDGLYGYTF.

The J gene is TRBJ2-4, the V gene TRBV6-6; 7 bases match TRBD1. The CDR3 spans 12 residues. From germline, CDR1 is MNHNY and CDR2 SVGAGI (reference sequence). CDR3 in amino acids: CATSGGGSIQYF. CDR3 coding DNA: TGTGCTACTTCAGGGGGTGGTAGCATTCAGTACTTC.

This clone was found a few times. The chain uses TRBV28 and TRBJ2-7, with a tentative D call TRBD2 (6 bases). Trimming shortened V by 6 bases and J by 3 bases, and 9 bases separated the two germline ends. The CDR3 sequence is 12 residues long. CDR1 and CDR2 from the germline V gene are MDHEN and SYDVKM. This CDR3 reads CASSLGGYEQYF. In nucleotides, the CDR3 is TGTGCCAGCAGCCTGGGAGGCTACGAGCAGTACTTC.

The chain carries TRBV7-9 and TRBJ1-2, with 7 positions matching TRBD1. Germline lookup yields CDR1 SEHNR and CDR2 FQNEAQ (reference sequence). The CDR3 contains 12 residues. Germline trimming cut 4 bases from V and 9 bases from J; bases unmatched to any gene: 5. The CDR3 bases are TGTGCCAGCAGCTCAGAGGGGGCCAGCTACACCTTC. Its translation: CASSSEGASYTF.

This clone was observed a single time. This rearrangement joins TRBV18 to TRBJ2-7, with 8 bases aligning to TRBD1. CDR1 and CDR2 from the germline V gene are KGHSH and LQKENI. CDR3 length: 14 residues. Unmatched junction bases numbered 6, after V lost 6 bases and J lost 2 bases. This chain's CDR3 is CASSGGQEAYEQYF. DNA of the CDR3: TGTGCCAGCTCGGGGGGACAGGAAGCCTACGAGCAGTACTTC.

The chain combines TRBV5-1 with TRBJ2-7; perhaps TRBD1 as D (5 bases). This CDR3 has 14 residues. V was shortened by 5 bases and J by 1 base, with 13 bases between the two germline ends. Germline V gives CDR1 SGHRS, CDR2 YFSETQ. DNA of the CDR3: TGCGCCAGCAGTTTCGACAGCATTTCCTACGAGCAGTACTTC. Translated: CASSFDSISYEQYF.

The V call is TRBV4-3, the J call TRBJ1-4, with 9 bases aligning to TRBD1. Germline CDR1 is LGHNA and CDR2 is YSLEER. The junction had 7 bases not matched to a gene; V was cut back by 0 bases and J by 5 bases. The CDR3 sequence is 17 residues long. DNA of the CDR3: TGCGCCAGCAGCCAAGATTACGGGACAGGGTGGAATGAAAAACTGTTTTTT. Its protein product is CASSQDYGTGWNEKLFF.